These 8 T cell receptor beta chains share one sample of origin, sequenced in a study of T cells after yellow fever vaccination. TCRdb re-called the 5' RACE reads through MiXCR, storing one row per CDR3 protein. The sample lists tens of thousands of distinct CDR3 sequences, about 6.6% occurring once. This specimen was CD8+ T cells not binding an NS4B(214-222) dextramer, sorted from PBMCs, taken roughly 45 days after the first yellow fever vaccination. The source of these receptors is a man between 18 and 29 years old who received the YFV17D yellow fever vaccine.

This clonotype came up many times. The rearrangement links TRBV5-1 to TRBJ2-2; 9 nucleotides agree with TRBD1. Germline-derived CDR1 and CDR2 are SGHRS and YFSETQ. Trimming at V came to 2 bases and at J to 5 bases, leaving 4 bases not matched to a gene. This CDR3 spans 15 amino acids. CDR3 in amino acids: CASSFTGGTTGELFF. CDR3 DNA: TGCGCCAGCAGCTTTACAGGGGGCACTACCGGGGAGCTGTTTTTT.

This chain connects TRBV18 to TRBJ2-3; D is unresolved. Trimming cost V 3 bases and J 5 bases, with 9 bases left between them. The CDR3 length is 13 residues. The germline gives CDR1 KGHSH, CDR2 LQKENI. CDR3 region: CASSPPQGDTQYF. The CDR3 DNA sequence: TGTGCCAGCTCACCCCCACAAGGAGATACGCAGTATTTT. Complete variable domain (other parts from reference TRBV18 and TRBJ2-3): NAGVMQNPRHLVRRRGQEARLRCSPMKGHSHVYWYRQLPEEGLKFMVYLQKENIIDESGMPKERFSAEFPKEGPSILRIQQVVRGDSAAYFCASSPPQGDTQYFGPGTRLTVL.

This clonotype was detected many times. The rearrangement joins TRBV27 to TRBJ2-2, with 9 bases fitting TRBD2. Per germline, CDR1 MNHEY and CDR2 SMNVEV (reference sequence). Trimming at V came to 9 bases and at J to 0 bases, leaving 5 bases not matched to a gene. This CDR3 is built from 15 residues. The chain's CDR3 is CASRRGGPNTGELFF. The CDR3 nucleotides read TGTGCCAGTAGGCGGGGGGGCCCGAACACCGGGGAGCTGTTTTTT.

A remark on this clonotype: With a much larger clone just one base away, this may be a read error. V gene TRBV7-2 combines with J gene TRBJ2-5, with unresolved D. Germline V CDR1 and CDR2: SGHTA, FQGNSA. There are 17 residues in the CDR3. CDR3 sequence reads: CAGSPTFVRTGQETQYF. The CDR3 nucleotides are TGTGCCGGCAGCCCTACATTCGTCAGGACCGGCCAAGAGACCCAGTACTTC.

Ten or more counts support this clonotype. The genes are TRBV15 and TRBJ2-3, with D perhaps assigned TRBD1 or TRBD2 (5 bases each). Trimming pared 5 bases from V and 5 bases from J, leaving 11 bases between. In germline, CDR1 is LNHNV, CDR2 YYDKDF (reference sequence). The CDR3 loop spans 13 amino acids. CDR3: CATSGGVLDTQYF. As DNA, the CDR3 is TGTGCCACCAGCGGGGGAGTTCTAGATACGCAGTATTTT.

This clonotype was counted many times. The chain has TRBV4-1 and TRBJ1-2; 11 nucleotides agree with TRBD1. The V gene's germline CDR1 is MGHRA and CDR2 YSYEKL. V shed 4 bases, J shed 4 bases, and the junction held 5 bases outside the gene matches. This CDR3 is 15 amino acids long. The CDR3 DNA reads TGCGCCAGCAGCCTCAGGACAGGGGGCAGCTATGGCTACACCTTC. Its protein product is CASSLRTGGSYGYTF.

This clonotype was seen repeatedly, ten times or more. The genes are TRBV20-1 and TRBJ1-2; 7 nucleotides line up with TRBD1. V dropped 0 bases and J dropped 2; count of bases not matched to a gene: 6. Germline V gene data show CDR1 as DFQATT and CDR2 as SNEGSKA (reference sequence). This CDR3 comprises 15 residues. CDR3 nucleotides: TGCAGTGCTAGAGATTCGGCCAGGGGGAACTATGGCTACACCTTC. It encodes CSARDSARGNYGYTF.

The chain uses TRBV7-7 and TRBJ2-3; 8 bases agree with TRBD1. Germline loops: CDR1 SSHAT, CDR2 FNYEAQ (reference sequence). The ends lost 3 bases at V and 4 bases at J; junction bases unmatched: 3. CDR3 length: 14 residues. The CDR3 sequence: CASSLYRGADTQYF. CDR3 in DNA: TGTGCCAGCAGCTTGTACAGGGGGGCAGATACGCAGTATTTT. Filled out from reference TRBV7-7 and TRBJ2-3, the complete variable domain reads GAGVSQSPRYKVTKRGQDVTLRCDPISSHATLYWYQQALGQGPEFLTYFNYEAQPDKSGLPSDRFSAERPEGSISTLTIQRTEQRDSAMYRCASSLYRGADTQYFGPGTRLTVL.